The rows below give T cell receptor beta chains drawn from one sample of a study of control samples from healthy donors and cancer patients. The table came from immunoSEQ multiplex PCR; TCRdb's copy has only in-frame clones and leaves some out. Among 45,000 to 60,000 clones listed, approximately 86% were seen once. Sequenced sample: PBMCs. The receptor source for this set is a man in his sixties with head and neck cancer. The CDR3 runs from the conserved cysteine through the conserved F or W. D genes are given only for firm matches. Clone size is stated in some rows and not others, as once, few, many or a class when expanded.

DNA: TGTGCCAGTACCCCGGGACAGTCTTACAGGGAAGCTTTCTTT
CDR3: CASTPGQSYREAFF
V: TRBV19
J: TRBJ1-1
size: once
D: TRBD1
length: 14

DNA: TGTGCCAGCAGCCAATATACAAGCGGGAGGGCCATCTACGAGCAGTACTTC
CDR3: CASSQYTSGRAIYEQYF
V: TRBV3-1/TRBV3-2
J: TRBJ2-7
size: -
D: TRBD2
length: 17

DNA: TGCGCCAGCAGCCTCGTGAGTGGCGGCTACGAGCAGTACTTC
CDR3: CASSLVSGGYEQYF
V: TRBV4-3
J: TRBJ2-7
size: -
D: -
length: 14

DNA: TGCAGTGCTCAATACAATGAGCAGTTCTTC
CDR3: CSAQYNEQFF
V: TRBV20-1
J: TRBJ2-1
size: -
D: -
length: 10

DNA: TGTGCCAGCAGTTTTCTGGGACTAGAAGGTAATGAGCAGTTCTTC
CDR3: CASSFLGLEGNEQFF
V: TRBV27
J: TRBJ2-1
size: -
D: TRBD2
length: 15

DNA: TGTGCCAGTAGTATCCACCGGGCCCCTCCCTATGGCTACACCTTC
CDR3: CASSIHRAPPYGYTF
V: TRBV19
J: TRBJ1-2
size: once
D: -
length: 15

DNA: TGCAGTGCTAGTTCCCTGAATAATGAGCAGTTCTTC
CDR3: CSASSLNNEQFF
V: TRBV20-1
J: TRBJ2-1
size: -
D: -
length: 12

DNA: TGTGCCAGCTCACCACCGTCACGGGGTGGGCAGACCCAGTACTTC
CDR3: CASSPPSRGGQTQYF
V: TRBV18
J: TRBJ2-5
size: -
D: -
length: 15

DNA: TGCAGTGCTAGTCCCCCCCAGTACTTGAATCAGCCCCAGCATTTT
CDR3: CSASPPQYLNQPQHF
V: TRBV20-1
J: TRBJ1-5
size: -
D: -
length: 15

DNA: TGTGCCAGCCCAAGGGACGGTCCCTACAATGAGCAGTTCTTC
CDR3: CASPRDGPYNEQFF
V: TRBV7-9
J: TRBJ2-1
size: -
D: -
length: 14